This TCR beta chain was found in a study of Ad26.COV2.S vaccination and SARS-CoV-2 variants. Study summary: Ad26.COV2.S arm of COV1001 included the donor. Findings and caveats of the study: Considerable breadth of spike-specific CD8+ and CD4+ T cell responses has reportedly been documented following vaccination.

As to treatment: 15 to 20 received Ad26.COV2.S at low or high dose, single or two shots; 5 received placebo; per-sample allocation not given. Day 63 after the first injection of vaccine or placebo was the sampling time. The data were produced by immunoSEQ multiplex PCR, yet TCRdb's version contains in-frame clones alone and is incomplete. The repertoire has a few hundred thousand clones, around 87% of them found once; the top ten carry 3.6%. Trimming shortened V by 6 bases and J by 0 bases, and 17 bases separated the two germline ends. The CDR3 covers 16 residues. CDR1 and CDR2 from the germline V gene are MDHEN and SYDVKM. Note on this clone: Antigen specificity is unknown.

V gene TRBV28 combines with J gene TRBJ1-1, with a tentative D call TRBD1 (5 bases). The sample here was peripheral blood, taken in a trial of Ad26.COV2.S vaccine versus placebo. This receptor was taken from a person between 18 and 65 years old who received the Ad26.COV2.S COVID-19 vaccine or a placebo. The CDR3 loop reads CASRPPTGVLNTEAFF. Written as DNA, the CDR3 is TGTGCCAGCAGGCCACCCACGGGGGTCCTGAACACTGAAGCTTTCTTT.